This entry concerns a single TCR beta chain. V was clipped by 5 bases and J by 8 bases; unmatched bases: 8. In germline, CDR1 is LNHDA, CDR2 SQIVND (reference sequence). This CDR3 region has 15 residues. This entry comes from a study of cytomegalovirus exposure and HLA in healthy donors. Data came from immunoSEQ multiplex PCR; TCRdb stores just in-frame clones and leaves some out. Of 350,000 or so clones listed, roughly 85% are singletons. The sample consisted of PBMCs. The V call is TRBV19, the J call TRBJ2-1, with TRBD2 matching 11 bases. This clonotype was sampled from a woman aged 18-29 years in good health and CMV-seronegative. The CDR3 spells CASSYEALAGDEQFF. The CDR3, as DNA: TGTGCCAGTAGTTACGAGGCACTAGCGGGAGATGAGCAGTTCTTC.